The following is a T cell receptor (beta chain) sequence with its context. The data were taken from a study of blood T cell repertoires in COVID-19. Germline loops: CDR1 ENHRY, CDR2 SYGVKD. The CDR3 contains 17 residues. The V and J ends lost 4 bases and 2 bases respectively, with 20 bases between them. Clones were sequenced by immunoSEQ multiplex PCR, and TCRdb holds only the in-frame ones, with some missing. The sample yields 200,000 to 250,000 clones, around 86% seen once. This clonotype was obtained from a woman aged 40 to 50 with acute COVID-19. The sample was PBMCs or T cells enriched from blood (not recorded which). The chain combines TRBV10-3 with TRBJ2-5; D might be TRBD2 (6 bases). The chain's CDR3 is CAISGGRPSVQQETQYF. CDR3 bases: TGTGCCATCAGTGGGGGCAGGCCTAGCGTGCAACAAGAGACCCAGTACTTC.